This T cell receptor beta chain was captured in a study of tumor and adjacent non-tumor tissue in lung cancer. For the study at large: The patients, 10 to 11 men and five or six women, were about 30 to 85 with stage I to III disease. On average, productive TCRbeta reads reached roughly 4 million per sample. Study outcomes and limitations: Compared with tumor, normal lung showed significantly lower TCR diversity. Tumor repertoires had a smaller top 100 clone share than normal lung.

The template was RNA from unsorted bulk tissue. In this sample, this clonotype turned up many times. Its antigen is still unknown. A modified ARM-PCR protocol with three rounds of nested PCR amplified TCRbeta. MiXCR, run by TCRdb on the multiplex PCR reads, gives a single entry per CDR3 protein. The sample consists of around 210,000 distinct CDR3 sequences, 60% to 85% of them appearing once. Trimming cost V 10 bases and J 6 bases, with 12 bases left between them. The CDR3 covers 12 residues. Germline assignment: CDR1 LGHNA and CDR2 YNFKEQ. V usage is TRBV4-2 and J usage is TRBJ2-2; a weak D match, TRBD2 (5 bases). The receptor comes from a man in his sixties with non-small cell lung cancer. The sample taken for sequencing was lung tumor tissue. The CDR3 region is CATGVGSGELFF. The CDR3 DNA is TGTGCCACCGGGGTAGGATCCGGGGAGCTGTTTTTT.